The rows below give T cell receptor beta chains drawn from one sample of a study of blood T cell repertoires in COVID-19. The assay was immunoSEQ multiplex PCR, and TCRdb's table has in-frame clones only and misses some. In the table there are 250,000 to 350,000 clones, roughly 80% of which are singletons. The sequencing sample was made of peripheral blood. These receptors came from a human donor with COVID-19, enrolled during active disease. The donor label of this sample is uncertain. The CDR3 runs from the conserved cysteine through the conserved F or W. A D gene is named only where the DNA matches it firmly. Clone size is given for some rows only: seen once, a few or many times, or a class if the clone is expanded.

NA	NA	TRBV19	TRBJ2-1	CASSMSPSSYNEQFF	TGTGCCAGTAGTATGAGTCCTAGCTCCTACAATGAGCAGTTCTTC
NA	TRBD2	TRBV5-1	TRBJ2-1	CASSLSLAVDEQFF	TGCGCCAGCAGCTTGTCTCTAGCGGTTGATGAGCAGTTCTTC
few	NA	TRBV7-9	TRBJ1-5	CASSGQYSNQPQHF	TGTGCCAGCAGTGGACAGTATAGCAATCAGCCCCAGCATTTT
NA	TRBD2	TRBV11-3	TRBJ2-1	CASSIGLAGPRYDEQFF	TGTGCCAGCAGCATCGGACTAGCGGGGCCTCGATATGATGAGCAGTTCTTC
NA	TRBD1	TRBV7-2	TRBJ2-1	CASSLGTGKGDEQFF	TGTGCCAGCAGCTTAGGGACAGGTAAGGGAGATGAGCAGTTCTTC
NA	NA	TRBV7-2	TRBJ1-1	CASSGTRSTEAFF	TGTGCCAGCTCCGGGACTCGAAGTACTGAAGCTTTCTTT
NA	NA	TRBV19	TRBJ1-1	CASSTIQGATEAFF	TGTGCCAGTAGTACGATACAGGGAGCCACTGAAGCTTTCTTT
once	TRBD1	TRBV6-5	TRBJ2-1	CASSYTGGSYNEQFF	TGTGCCAGCAGTTACACAGGGGGCTCCTACAATGAGCAGTTCTTC
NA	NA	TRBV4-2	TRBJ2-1	CASSQGLASSYNEQFF	TGTGCCAGCAGCCAGGGGCTAGCGAGCTCCTACAATGAGCAGTTCTTC
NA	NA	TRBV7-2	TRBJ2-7	CASSPRRSGAYEQYF	TGTGCCAGCAGCCCCCGCCGGAGTGGCGCATACGAGCAGTACTTC
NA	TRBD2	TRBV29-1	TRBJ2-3	CSGGSEADTQYF	TGCAGCGGCGGGAGTGAAGCAGATACGCAGTATTTT
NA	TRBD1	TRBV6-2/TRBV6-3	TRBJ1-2	CASSSPGQGVYGYTF	TGTGCCAGCAGTAGTCCGGGACAGGGCGTCTATGGCTACACCTTC
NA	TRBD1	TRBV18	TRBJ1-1	CASSQGTGGITEAFF	TGTGCCAGCTCACAAGGGACAGGGGGCATCACTGAAGCTTTCTTT
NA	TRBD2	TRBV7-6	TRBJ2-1	CASSLRLAGGHEQFF	TGTGCCAGCAGCCTGCGACTAGCGGGAGGGCATGAGCAGTTCTTC
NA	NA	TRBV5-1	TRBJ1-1	CASKEREGMNTEAFF	TGCGCCAGCAAGGAAAGGGAGGGGATGAACACTGAAGCTTTCTTT
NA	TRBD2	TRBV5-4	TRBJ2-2	CASSLTAGGYTGELFF	TGTGCCAGCAGCTTGACGGCGGGAGGGTACACCGGGGAGCTGTTTTTT
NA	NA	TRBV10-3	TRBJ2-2	CAIRDLNTGELFF	TGTGCCATCAGGGACTTAAACACCGGGGAGCTGTTTTTT
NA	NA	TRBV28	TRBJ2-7	CASRHDRAQSDWEQYF	TGTGCCAGCAGGCATGACAGAGCCCAGAGTGATTGGGAGCAGTACTTC
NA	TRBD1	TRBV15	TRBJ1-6	CATSSTTRGNSPLHF	TGTGCCACCAGCAGCACTACCAGGGGGAATTCACCCCTCCACTTT
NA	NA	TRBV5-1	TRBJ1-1	CASSFSGPRTEAFF	TGCGCCAGCAGCTTTTCCGGCCCGCGGACTGAAGCTTTCTTT
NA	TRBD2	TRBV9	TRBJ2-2	CASSVGAGAGTGELFF	TGTGCCAGCAGCGTAGGGGCGGGAGCTGGGACCGGGGAGCTGTTTTTT
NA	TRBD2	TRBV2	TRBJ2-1	CASITFAGAGNEQFF	TGTGCCAGCATAACATTTGCGGGAGCGGGGAATGAGCAGTTCTTC
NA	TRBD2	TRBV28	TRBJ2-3	CAHAEAAGGLRDTQYF	TGTGCCCATGCAGAGGCGGCGGGAGGGCTTCGAGATACGCAGTATTTT
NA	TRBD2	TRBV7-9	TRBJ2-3	CASSSNGASGITDTQYF	TGTGCCAGCAGCTCTAACGGGGCTAGCGGGATAACAGATACGCAGTATTTT
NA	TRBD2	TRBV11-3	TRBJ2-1	CASSSGLAGGGSYNEQFF	TGTGCCAGCAGCTCCGGACTAGCGGGAGGAGGGTCCTACAATGAGCAGTTCTTC
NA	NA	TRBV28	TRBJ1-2	CASSPQYGYTF	TGTGCCAGCAGCCCTCAGTATGGCTACACCTTC
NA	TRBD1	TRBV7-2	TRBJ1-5	CASSLARGRGQPQHF	TGTGCCAGCAGCTTAGCTAGGGGGCGCGGACAGCCCCAGCATTTT
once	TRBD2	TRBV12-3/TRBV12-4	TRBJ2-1	CASKGTSVDEQFF	TGTGCCAGCAAAGGGACTAGCGTCGATGAGCAGTTCTTC
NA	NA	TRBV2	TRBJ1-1	CASGSVMNTEAFF	TGTGCCAGTGGTTCGGTTATGAACACTGAAGCTTTCTTT
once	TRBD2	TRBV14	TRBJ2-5	CASSHGFGLAQETQYF	TGTGCCAGCAGCCATGGATTCGGACTAGCCCAAGAGACCCAGTACTTC
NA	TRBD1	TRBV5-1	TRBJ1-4	CASSLAGTVDEKLFF	TGCGCCAGCAGCTTGGCCGGGACAGTGGATGAAAAACTGTTTTTT
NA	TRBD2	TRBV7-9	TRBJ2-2	CASSLGLAGINTGELFF	TGTGCCAGCAGCTTAGGTCTAGCGGGAATAAACACCGGGGAGCTGTTTTTT
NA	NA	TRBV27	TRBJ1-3	CASSLSWPQNTIYF	TGTGCCAGCAGTTTATCGTGGCCGCAAAACACCATATATTTT
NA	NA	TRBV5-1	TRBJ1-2	CASSTSGQGQGYGYTF	TGCGCCAGCAGCACCTCCGGGCAGGGTCAGGGCTATGGCTACACCTTC
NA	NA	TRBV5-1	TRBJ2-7	CASSLVDSLEQYF	TGCGCCAGCAGCTTGGTAGATTCTCTCGAGCAGTACTTC
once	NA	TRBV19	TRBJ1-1	CASSATGGTEAFF	TGTGCCAGTAGTGCAACCGGGGGGACTGAAGCTTTCTTT
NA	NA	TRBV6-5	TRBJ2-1	CASRGGGSYNEQFF	TGTGCCAGCAGAGGGGGAGGGTCCTACAATGAGCAGTTCTTC
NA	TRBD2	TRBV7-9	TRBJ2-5	CASSFGLADQETQYF	TGTGCCAGCAGCTTTGGGCTAGCGGACCAAGAGACCCAGTACTTC
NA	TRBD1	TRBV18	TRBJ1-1	CASSRGQGHDTEAFF	TGTGCCAGCTCACGCGGACAGGGTCACGACACTGAAGCTTTCTTT
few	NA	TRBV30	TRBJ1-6	CAWSQGTALHF	TGTGCCTGGAGTCAGGGGACCGCCCTCCACTTT
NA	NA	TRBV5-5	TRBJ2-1	CASSPNLRMEGSEQFF	TGTGCCAGCAGCCCAAATCTTCGAATGGAGGGGTCTGAGCAGTTCTTC
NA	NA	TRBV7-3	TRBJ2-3	CASSPRRGDTDTQYF	TGTGCCAGCAGCCCCCGCAGGGGTGACACAGATACGCAGTATTTT